Listed below are T cell receptor beta chains from one sample, sequenced in a study of shared clonotypes between healthy human individuals. TCRdb's table, derived via immunoSEQ multiplex PCR, lists solely in-frame clones and lacks some. The data hold fewer than 500,000 clones, with about 75% observed a single time. Sequenced material: PBMCs. All receptors come from a woman in her 40s in good health. Some clones in this sample may be carry-over from other donors' samples. Both conserved end residues are part of each CDR3. D genes are given only for firm matches. The size of a clone is reported for some rows only, either as once, few or many, or as a class for expanded clones.

DNA	CDR3	size	V	J	D
TGCGCCAGCAGCCAATTATGGACAGGCCCCAGAGGCACTGAAGCTTTCTTT	CASSQLWTGPRGTEAFF	NA	TRBV4-1	TRBJ1-1	TRBD1
TGTGCCAGCAGCTTGGCTTGGGAGAACACCGGGGAGCTGTTTTTT	CASSLAWENTGELFF	many	TRBV5-7	TRBJ2-2	NA
TGTGCCAGCAGTTATCACTTATCGGAGACCCAGTACTTC	CASSYHLSETQYF	NA	TRBV6-5	TRBJ2-5	NA
TGCGCCAGCAGCGCTGGGACTAGCGGGGAGACCCAGTACTTC	CASSAGTSGETQYF	NA	TRBV5-1	TRBJ2-5	TRBD2
TGTGCCACTAGAGAACCTGCCATTAATGAAAAACTGTTTTTT	CATREPAINEKLFF	NA	TRBV19	TRBJ1-4	NA
TGTGCCAGCTCACAACGGGACGGATACGAGCAGTACTTC	CASSQRDGYEQYF	NA	TRBV18	TRBJ2-7	NA
TGCGCCAGCAGCTGGGGGTTGGCAGGAGAGACCCAGTACTTC	CASSWGLAGETQYF	once	TRBV5-1	TRBJ2-5	NA
TGTGCCAGCAGCTTGGCTGCGGGGGGCGATCAGCCCCAGCATTTT	CASSLAAGGDQPQHF	NA	TRBV5-4	TRBJ1-5	NA
TGCGCCAGCAGCCCATCAGATACGCAGTATTTT	CASSPSDTQYF	NA	TRBV4-3	TRBJ2-3	NA
TGTGCCAGCTCACCAGGGACAGGGGTTTTCTACGAGCAGTACTTC	CASSPGTGVFYEQYF	NA	TRBV18	TRBJ2-7	TRBD1
TGTGCCTACTCGAGGACAGGGGGAGGCGAAAAACTGTTTTTT	CAYSRTGGGEKLFF	NA	TRBV30	TRBJ1-4	TRBD1
TGTGCCAGCAGCCATCTAGCGGGAGCTCGGCAAGAGACCCAGTACTTC	CASSHLAGARQETQYF	once	TRBV14	TRBJ2-5	TRBD2
TGTGCCAGCATGGGGCAGGCTAGCTCCTACAATGAGCAGTTCTTC	CASMGQASSYNEQFF	once	TRBV6-1	TRBJ2-1	NA
TGTGCCAGCTCACCAATGGGGACAGGGATACACACCTTC	CASSPMGTGIHTF	NA	TRBV18	TRBJ1-2	TRBD1
TGCGCCAGCAGATATTCTCCCGGGACCCCTAGTAGCGATGAGCAGTTCTTC	CASRYSPGTPSSDEQFF	once	TRBV5-1	TRBJ2-1	NA
TGTGCCAGCAGTCCGGCTCGATATGGCTACACCTTC	CASSPARYGYTF	NA	TRBV28	TRBJ1-2	NA
TGCGCCAGCAGCTCCCCGGGACCTCCGAACACCGGGGAGCTGTTTTTT	CASSSPGPPNTGELFF	NA	TRBV5-1	TRBJ2-2	NA
TGTGCCAGCAGTCAGGGGACGGACTACGAGCAGTACTTC	CASSQGTDYEQYF	NA	TRBV6-6	TRBJ2-7	NA
TGTGCCAGCAGCTTGACATTGGGCAGGGGCCAATACAATGAGCAGTTCTTC	CASSLTLGRGQYNEQFF	NA	TRBV5-5	TRBJ2-1	NA
TGTGCCAGCGCGGCCGGGGGCGGCGACGAGCAGTACTTC	CASAAGGGDEQYF	NA	TRBV6-5	TRBJ2-7	NA
TGTGCCAGCAGCTCGCCCAGGGACGGAGGGAAAGGGGTGCTGTTTTTT	CASSSPRDGGKGVLFF	NA	TRBV7-9	TRBJ2-2	NA
TGTGCCAGCAGCGTTGGGGCAGGGTGGGACACTGAAGCTTTCTTT	CASSVGAGWDTEAFF	NA	TRBV21-1	TRBJ1-1	NA
TGTGCCAGTAGCCTACTGGGGAGAGCCTACGAGCAGTACTTC	CASSLLGRAYEQYF	NA	TRBV19	TRBJ2-7	NA
TGCGCCAGCAGCCACCGATCCGGACGCCTCAATGAGCAGTTCTTC	CASSHRSGRLNEQFF	NA	TRBV4-1	TRBJ2-1	NA
TGTGCCAGCAGCTCCGAGGGTAGCGGGAGCTGGAATGAGCAGTTCTTC	CASSSEGSGSWNEQFF	NA	TRBV7-2	TRBJ2-1	TRBD2
TGTGCCAGCAGCTTAGCACTAGCGGGAGAGGGGAAGCAGTTCTTC	CASSLALAGEGKQFF	NA	TRBV7-2	TRBJ2-1	TRBD2
TGCGCCAGCAGCTCTGGACTAGCGGGAGGGAATGAGCAGTTCTTC	CASSSGLAGGNEQFF	NA	TRBV5-1	TRBJ2-1	TRBD2
TGCGCCAGCAGTGAGTTTAGGGGTTTGGGCACTGAAGCTTTCTTT	CASSEFRGLGTEAFF	NA	TRBV10-2	TRBJ1-1	NA
TGCGCCAGCAGCTCCCCCGGGGAAGAGACCCAGTACTTC	CASSSPGEETQYF	NA	TRBV5-1	TRBJ2-5	NA
TGTGCCAGCAGCCAGGACCCTAACACTGAAGCTTTCTTT	CASSQDPNTEAFF	NA	TRBV7-6	TRBJ1-1	NA
TGCGCCAGCAGCATAAGGACTAGCGGGAGCCCCTACGAGCAGTACTTC	CASSIRTSGSPYEQYF	NA	TRBV5-1	TRBJ2-7	TRBD2
TGTGCCAGCAGTTTAGAAGTTTTCGGCTACACCTTC	CASSLEVFGYTF	NA	TRBV28	TRBJ1-2	NA
TGTGCCAGCAGTTTAGGCAGCGGTCTCTCTGGGGCCAACGTCCTGACTTTC	CASSLGSGLSGANVLTF	NA	TRBV28	TRBJ2-6	NA
TGTGCCTGGAGTGCCACCACCCTCATGGGTGGGAAGGCGAGAGCCTACGAGCAGTACTTC	CAWSATTLMGGKARAYEQYF	NA	TRBV30	TRBJ2-7	NA
TGTGCCAGCAGCTTAGCTTTGGGCGAGTACGAGCAGTACTTC	CASSLALGEYEQYF	NA	TRBV7-6	TRBJ2-7	NA
TGTGCCAGTCGAGAACAGGGGGACAATCAGCCCCAGCATTTT	CASREQGDNQPQHF	few	TRBV28	TRBJ1-5	TRBD1
TGTGCCAGCAGCTTGCGACAGGGGGCGGTCGAGCAGTACTTC	CASSLRQGAVEQYF	once	TRBV5-4	TRBJ2-7	TRBD1
TGTGCCAGCACCCGACTAGCGGGAGATACGCAGTATTTT	CASTRLAGDTQYF	NA	TRBV2	TRBJ2-3	TRBD2
TGTGCCAGCAGCGTAGGAGGTAGCGGTAACACAGATACGCAGTATTTT	CASSVGGSGNTDTQYF	NA	TRBV9	TRBJ2-3	NA
TGTGCCACCAGCAGAGATCTTGGGGGGACGGGGGAGCAGTACTTC	CATSRDLGGTGEQYF	once	TRBV15	TRBJ2-7	NA
TGTGCTAGTGGTTTCATAACAGGGGGGGGAACAGATACGCAGTATTTT	CASGFITGGGTDTQYF	NA	TRBV12-5	TRBJ2-3	NA
TGTGCCAGCAGCTACGGGACCGCGGATACGCAGTATTTT	CASSYGTADTQYF	NA	TRBV7-2	TRBJ2-3	NA
TGTGCCAGCGTAACAGGGCTAATGAACACTGAAGCTTTCTTT	CASVTGLMNTEAFF	NA	TRBV14	TRBJ1-1	NA
TGTGCCAGCAGCGTAGAGCTAGCGGGAGGTCGGCAGTTCTTC	CASSVELAGGRQFF	NA	TRBV9	TRBJ2-1	TRBD2